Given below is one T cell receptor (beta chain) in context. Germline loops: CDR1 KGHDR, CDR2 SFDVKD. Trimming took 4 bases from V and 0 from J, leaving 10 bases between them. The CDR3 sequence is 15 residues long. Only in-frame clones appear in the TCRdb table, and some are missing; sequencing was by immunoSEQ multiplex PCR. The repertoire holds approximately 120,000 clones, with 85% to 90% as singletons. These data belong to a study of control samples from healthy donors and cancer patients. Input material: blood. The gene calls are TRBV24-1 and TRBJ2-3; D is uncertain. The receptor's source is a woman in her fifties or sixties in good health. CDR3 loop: CATSDYRESTDTQYF. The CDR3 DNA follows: TGTGCCACCAGTGACTACAGAGAAAGCACAGATACGCAGTATTTT.